This T cell receptor beta chain emerged from a study of blood T cell repertoires in COVID-19. Study-level background: Nucleic acid was either cDNA or gDNA, and it came from T cells, B-cell-depleted T cells, or PBMCs.

Using immunoSEQ multiplex PCR, the repertoire was profiled, and TCRdb retains in-frame clones only, with some absent. Of some 290,000 clones listed, approximately 89% are singletons. CDR1 and CDR2 from the germline V gene are LNHDA and SQIVND (reference sequence). V was pared by 5 bases and J by 6 bases, with 14 bases between. The CDR3 runs to 14 residues. During active infection, Seattle patients enrolled and were then monitored through disease. What was sequenced was peripheral blood. This clonotype originated in a woman aged 30 to 39 with COVID-19, enrolled during active disease. V is TRBV19 and J is TRBJ1-5; no firm D call. The CDR3 spells CASSPTTRGQPQHF. The CDR3 nucleotides are TGTGCCAGTAGTCCCACAACCCGGGGTCAGCCCCAGCATTTT.